These T cell receptor beta chains were read from a single sample in a study of blood T cell repertoires in COVID-19. Libraries were prepared by immunoSEQ multiplex PCR; TCRdb keeps only in-frame clonotypes and omits some of them. The data hold about 440,000 clones, with around 88% observed a single time. Sequenced: peripheral blood. These receptors all come from a woman aged 50 to 65 with COVID-19, enrolled during active disease. CDR3s include the opening cysteine and the closing phenylalanine or tryptophan. The order of the fields is clone size, CDR3 length, J gene, D gene, V gene, CDR3 DNA, CDR3 protein. A D gene is named only where the DNA matches it firmly. The listing skips clone size in some rows; elsewhere it reads once, few, many or a size class.

>.|16|TRBJ1-2|TRBD1|TRBV3-1/TRBV3-2
TGTGCCAGCAGCCATAGAGGACAGGGATGGGACTATGGCTACACCTTC
CASSHRGQGWDYGYTF
>.|14|TRBJ1-1|.|TRBV4-1
TGCGCCAGCAGCCAATTCTTTTTAGGACAGGAAGCTTTCTTT
CASSQFFLGQEAFF
>.|15|TRBJ1-2|TRBD1|TRBV7-2
TGTGCCAGCAGCTTACAGGGGGCAGGAAACTATGGCTACACCTTC
CASSLQGAGNYGYTF
>.|12|TRBJ1-6|.|TRBV3-1/TRBV3-2
TGTGCCAGCAGCCTTAGCGGTTCACCCCTCCACTTT
CASSLSGSPLHF
>few|14|TRBJ2-7|TRBD2|TRBV28
TGTGCCAGCAGTTTACGGGGGGTCACATACGAGCAGTACTTC
CASSLRGVTYEQYF
>.|15|TRBJ2-1|TRBD2|TRBV11-3
TGTGCCAGCAGCCCTCTAGCGGGTTCCTACAATGAGCAGTTCTTC
CASSPLAGSYNEQFF
>.|14|TRBJ2-3|TRBD1|TRBV7-2
TGTGCCAGCAGCTTAGTGGGTCAGGGGGAAACGCAGTATTTT
CASSLVGQGETQYF
>.|14|TRBJ2-5|TRBD2|TRBV18
TGTGCCAGCTCACCAACCGGGACTACAGAGACCCAGTACTTC
CASSPTGTTETQYF
>.|15|TRBJ1-2|TRBD1|TRBV27
TGTGCCAGCAGTTCCGGGACAGGGTTTAACTATGGCTACACCTTC
CASSSGTGFNYGYTF
>.|13|TRBJ1-1|.|TRBV10-1
TGCGCCAGCTCGTTCTCAGGGAACACTGAAGCTTTCTTT
CASSFSGNTEAFF
>.|13|TRBJ1-2|.|TRBV2
TGTGCCAGCAGTTTCTTTTCCCAGGATGGCTACACCTTC
CASSFFSQDGYTF
>once|14|TRBJ2-7|.|TRBV7-2
TGTGCCAGCAGCCCCAATCCGGCCAGGTACGAGCAGTACTTC
CASSPNPARYEQYF
>.|14|TRBJ2-7|.|TRBV7-6
TGTGCCAGCAGCTCCCGACAGAGAGGCTACGAGCAGTACTTC
CASSSRQRGYEQYF
>.|15|TRBJ2-3|TRBD1|TRBV4-1
TGCGCCAGCAGCCAGGGGACAGCGTTTACAGATACGCAGTATTTT
CASSQGTAFTDTQYF
>.|13|TRBJ1-4|.|TRBV2
TGTGCCAGCAGTCTGGACAGTAATGAAAAACTGTTTTTT
CASSLDSNEKLFF
>few|14|TRBJ2-7|.|TRBV7-8
TGTGCCAGCAGCTCACAGGGAATCGGCTACGAGCAGTACTTC
CASSSQGIGYEQYF
>.|18|TRBJ1-4|.|TRBV5-4
TGTGCCAGCAGCTTGGGGGGCTCCCCGGGGGCAACTAATGAAAAACTGTTTTTT
CASSLGGSPGATNEKLFF
>.|13|TRBJ1-1|.|TRBV6-5
TGTGCCAGCAGTTCGGAGTCTGTGGCTGAAGCTTTCTTT
CASSSESVAEAFF
>.|15|TRBJ1-1|.|TRBV15
TGTGCCACCAGCAGAGCAGGGGAGGGGAACACTGAAGCTTTCTTT
CATSRAGEGNTEAFF
>.|11|TRBJ1-2|.|TRBV20-1
TGCAGTGCTAGAGATATAGATGGCTACACCTTC
CSARDIDGYTF
>.|13|TRBJ1-2|TRBD1|TRBV28
TGTGCCAGCAGACTAGACAGGGTAGATGGCTACACCTTC
CASRLDRVDGYTF
>.|14|TRBJ1-6|.|TRBV3-1/TRBV3-2
TGTGCCAGCAGCCAAGGGGCAGGCTTGGCACCCCTCCACTTT
CASSQGAGLAPLHF
>.|16|TRBJ1-2|.|TRBV5-1
TGCGCCAGCAGCTTGGGTACGGGGGAAACCTCATATGGCTACACCTTC
CASSLGTGETSYGYTF
>.|15|TRBJ1-4|.|TRBV3-1/TRBV3-2
TGTGCCAGCAGCCAGGGTTGGAGTCGAAATGAAAAACTGTTTTTT
CASSQGWSRNEKLFF
>.|11|TRBJ1-1|.|TRBV6-5
TGTGCCAGCAGTTATCGCACTGAAGCTTTCTTT
CASSYRTEAFF
>.|14|TRBJ1-1|.|TRBV19
TGTGCCAGTAGTACCACAAGTGTAACGGGTGAAGCTTTCTTT
CASSTTSVTGEAFF
>.|15|TRBJ2-1|TRBD1|TRBV19
TGTGCCAGTAGTAAACAGGGGAGCTCCTACAATGAGCAGTTCTTC
CASSKQGSSYNEQFF
>.|14|TRBJ1-1|.|TRBV11-2
TGTGCCAGCAGCTTAGTGTCCCGGAACACTGAAGCTTTCTTT
CASSLVSRNTEAFF
>.|17|TRBJ1-2|TRBD1|TRBV11-2
TGTGCCAGCAGCTTAAGGGCCGTAACAGGGGGCCAGAATGGCTACACCTTC
CASSLRAVTGGQNGYTF
>.|14|TRBJ2-7|.|TRBV28
TGTGCCAGCAAGTGGACAGTTAGCTCCTACGAGCAGTACTTC
CASKWTVSSYEQYF
>.|16|TRBJ2-2|TRBD1|TRBV7-8
TGTGCCAGCAGCCCGCTGGGACAGGCAAACACCGGGGAGCTGTTTTTT
CASSPLGQANTGELFF
>.|16|TRBJ2-7|TRBD1|TRBV4-2
TGTGCCAGCAGCCAAGTCCATGGACAGGGCTCCTACGAGCAGTACTTC
CASSQVHGQGSYEQYF
>.|16|TRBJ2-1|TRBD2|TRBV3-1/TRBV3-2
TGTGCCAGCAGCCAAGGACCTAGCGGGGCCAACAATGAGCAGTTCTTC
CASSQGPSGANNEQFF
>.|14|TRBJ2-3|TRBD2|TRBV2
TGTGCCAGCATGTCGGCTAGCGGGGTGGATACGCAGTATTTT
CASMSASGVDTQYF
>.|14|TRBJ2-3|.|TRBV6-5
TGTGCCAGCAGCTTCCGGAGGGGGGGGGATACGCAGTATTTT
CASSFRRGGDTQYF
>.|15|TRBJ2-7|TRBD1|TRBV18
TGTGCCAGCTCACAACGGACAGGGGGCCCCTACGAGCAGTACTTC
CASSQRTGGPYEQYF
>.|16|TRBJ2-3|TRBD2|TRBV2
TGTGCCAGCAGTGTACAGCGGGGGGCCCGAATATATACGCAGTATTTT
CASSVQRGARIYTQYF
>.|15|TRBJ1-2|.|TRBV25-1
TGTGCCAGCAGTGAGCCCATTGACAGCTCCTATGGCTACACCTTC
CASSEPIDSSYGYTF
>.|15|TRBJ1-2|.|TRBV9
TGTGCCAGCAGCGTAGCTCCCTCCAGGGGTTACGGCTACACCTTC
CASSVAPSRGYGYTF
>once|15|TRBJ1-3|.|TRBV11-2
TGTGCCAGCAGCTTAGCTGGGCCCTCTGGAAACACCATATATTTT
CASSLAGPSGNTIYF
>.|14|TRBJ1-2|TRBD1|TRBV10-3
TGTGCCATCAGGGACAGGGGGCTGGTCTATGGCTACACCTTC
CAIRDRGLVYGYTF
>once|17|TRBJ2-2|TRBD2|TRBV13
TGTGCCAGCAGCCCCAGGACTAGCGGGGGGTGGACCGGGGAGCTGTTTTTT
CASSPRTSGGWTGELFF
>.|14|TRBJ2-7|TRBD1|TRBV2
TGTGCCAGCAGTCTTGACAGGGGGCGCTGGGCGCAGTACTTC
CASSLDRGRWAQYF